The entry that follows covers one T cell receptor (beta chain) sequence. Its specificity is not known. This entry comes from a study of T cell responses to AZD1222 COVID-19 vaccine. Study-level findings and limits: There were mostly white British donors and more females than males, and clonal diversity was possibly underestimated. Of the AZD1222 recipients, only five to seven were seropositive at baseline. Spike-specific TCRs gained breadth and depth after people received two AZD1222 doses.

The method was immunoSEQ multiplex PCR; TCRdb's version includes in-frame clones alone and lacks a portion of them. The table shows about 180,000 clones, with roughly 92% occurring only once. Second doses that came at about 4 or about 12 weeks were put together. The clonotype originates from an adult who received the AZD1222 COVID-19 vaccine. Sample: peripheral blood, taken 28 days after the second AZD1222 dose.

In DNA, the CDR3 is TGTGCCACCAGCACGAGACTCAACAAGAACAATGAGCAGTTCTTC. This encodes CATSTRLNKNNEQFF. J is TRBJ2-1 and V is TRBV15; D is unclear. The CDR3 covers 15 residues. In germline, CDR1 is LNHNV, CDR2 YYDKDF (reference sequence). V was cut by 4 bases and J by 5 bases, with 15 bases left in between.